Described below is a single T cell receptor (beta chain) sequence and its context. The sample belongs to a study of blood T cell repertoires in COVID-19. Background on the study: Sources were T cells, B-cell-depleted T cells, or PBMCs; the material itself was cDNA or gDNA.

V trimming: 4 bases; J trimming: 7 bases; junction bases outside the gene matches: 5. This CDR3 region has 13 residues. In germline, CDR1 is KGHDR, CDR2 SFDVKD. This table comes from immunoSEQ multiplex PCR, and its TCRdb copy is limited to in-frame clones, with some not included. This table holds hundreds of thousands of clones, roughly 84% found once. This sequence joins TRBV24-1 and TRBJ1-1; TRBD1 matches 7 bases. This receptor was obtained from a woman older than 75 with acute or convalescent COVID-19. Sequencing was done on a sample of peripheral blood. CDR3 DNA: TGTGCCACCAGTGACAGTGACAGGGATGAAGCTTTCTTT. It is translated as CATSDSDRDEAFF.